This T cell receptor (beta chain) was documented in a study of a mutant IDH1 vaccine in newly diagnosed glioma. On the study more broadly: Patients' prior therapy spanned radiotherapy, temozolomide, or both; most underwent both.

Turning to this clone: Its antigen is not known.

The time point is: week 5, during vaccination. Topical imiquimod accompanied each vaccine dose, which consisted of 300 ug of mutant IDH1 20-mer peptide. The CDR3 sequence is 15 residues long. The germline CDR1 and CDR2 sequences are MNHEY and SVGAGI. Trimming stripped 6 bases from V and 10 bases from J, with 19 bases between. TCRdb keeps only in-frame clones here, not all; method: immunoSEQ multiplex PCR. The sample includes roughly 54,000 clones, about 80% seen only once; the top ten take about 3.4%. The origin of this receptor is a man aged 30 to 39 with glioma. The chain recombines TRBV6-5 with TRBJ1-6; D call uncertain. The sequences come from PBMCs, collected from a glioma patient whose treatment included an IDH1 peptide vaccine. The CDR3 sequence: CASSDSTISESPLHF. CDR3 nucleotide sequence: TGTGCCAGCAGCGACTCTACGATCTCTGAGTCACCCCTCCACTTT.